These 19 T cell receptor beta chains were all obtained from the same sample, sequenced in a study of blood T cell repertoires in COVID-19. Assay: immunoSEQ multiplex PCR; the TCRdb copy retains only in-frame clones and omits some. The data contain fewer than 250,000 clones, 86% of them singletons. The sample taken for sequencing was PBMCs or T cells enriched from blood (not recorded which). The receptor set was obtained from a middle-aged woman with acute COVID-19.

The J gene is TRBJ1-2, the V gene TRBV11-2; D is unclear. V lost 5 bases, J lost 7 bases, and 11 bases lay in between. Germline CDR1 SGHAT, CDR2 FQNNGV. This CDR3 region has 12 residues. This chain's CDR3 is CASSEIGVGYTF. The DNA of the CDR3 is TGTGCCAGCAGCGAGATCGGGGTTGGCTACACCTTC.

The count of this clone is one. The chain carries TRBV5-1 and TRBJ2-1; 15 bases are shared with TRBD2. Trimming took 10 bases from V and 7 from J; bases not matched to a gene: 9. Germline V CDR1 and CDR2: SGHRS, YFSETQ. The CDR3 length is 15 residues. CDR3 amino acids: CAGAPGLAGGNEQFF. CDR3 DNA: TGCGCCGGCGCTCCGGGACTAGCGGGAGGAAATGAGCAGTTCTTC.

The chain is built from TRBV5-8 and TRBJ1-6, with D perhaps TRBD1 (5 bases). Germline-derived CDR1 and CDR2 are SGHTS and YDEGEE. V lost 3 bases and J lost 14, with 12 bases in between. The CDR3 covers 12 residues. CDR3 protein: CASSSTVLALHF. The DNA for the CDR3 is TGTGCCAGCAGCTCGACAGTTTTGGCCCTCCACTTT.

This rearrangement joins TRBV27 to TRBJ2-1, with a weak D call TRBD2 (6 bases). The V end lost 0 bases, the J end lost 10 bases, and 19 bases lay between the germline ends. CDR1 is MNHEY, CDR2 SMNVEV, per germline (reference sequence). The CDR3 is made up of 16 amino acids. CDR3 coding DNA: TGTGCCAGCAGTTTATCGGGGACTTCTAGAGTCAGAGAGCAGTTCTTC. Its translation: CASSLSGTSRVREQFF.

This CDR3 reads CASSRLARDNEQFF. CDR3 DNA: TGTGCCAGCAGCCGACTAGCGCGAGACAATGAGCAGTTCTTC. The V call is TRBV6-2 or TRBV6-3, the J call TRBJ2-1; 8 bases line up with TRBD2. Germline V lookup: CDR1 MNHEY, CDR2 SVGEGT. This CDR3 spans 14 amino acids. J gave up 5 bases and V 6 bases, and 6 bases lay outside the gene matches.

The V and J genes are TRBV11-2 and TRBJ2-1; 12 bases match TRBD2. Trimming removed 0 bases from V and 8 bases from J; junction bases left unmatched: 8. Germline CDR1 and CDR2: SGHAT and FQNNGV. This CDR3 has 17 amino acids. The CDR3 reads CASSLELAGGLLDEQFF. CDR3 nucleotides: TGTGCCAGCAGCTTAGAGCTAGCGGGAGGGCTATTGGATGAGCAGTTCTTC.

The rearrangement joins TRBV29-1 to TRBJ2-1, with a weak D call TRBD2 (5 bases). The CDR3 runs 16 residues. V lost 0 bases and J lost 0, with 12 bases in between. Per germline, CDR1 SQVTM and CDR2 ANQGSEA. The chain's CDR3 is CSVEDLEAGSYNEQFF. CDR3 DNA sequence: TGCAGCGTTGAAGATCTGGAGGCTGGCTCCTACAATGAGCAGTTCTTC.

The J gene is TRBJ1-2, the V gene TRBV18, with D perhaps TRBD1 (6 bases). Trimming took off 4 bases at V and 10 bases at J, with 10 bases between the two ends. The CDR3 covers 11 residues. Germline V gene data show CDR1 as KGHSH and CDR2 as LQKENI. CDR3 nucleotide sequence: TGTGCCAGCTCACAGGACAGAACCTACACCTTC. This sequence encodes CASSQDRTYTF.

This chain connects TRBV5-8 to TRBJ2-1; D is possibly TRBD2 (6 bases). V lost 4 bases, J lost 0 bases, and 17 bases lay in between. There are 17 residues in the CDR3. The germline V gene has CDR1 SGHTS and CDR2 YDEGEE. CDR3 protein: CASSPLIAEGSYNEQFF. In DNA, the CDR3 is TGTGCCAGCAGCCCGCTGATAGCGGAAGGCTCCTACAATGAGCAGTTCTTC.

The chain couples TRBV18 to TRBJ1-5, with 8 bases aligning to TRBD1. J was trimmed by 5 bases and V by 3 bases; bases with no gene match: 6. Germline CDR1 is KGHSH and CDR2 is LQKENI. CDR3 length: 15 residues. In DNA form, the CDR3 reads TGTGCCAGCTCACCCAGTGGACAGGGCTATCAGCCCCAGCATTTT. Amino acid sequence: CASSPSGQGYQPQHF.

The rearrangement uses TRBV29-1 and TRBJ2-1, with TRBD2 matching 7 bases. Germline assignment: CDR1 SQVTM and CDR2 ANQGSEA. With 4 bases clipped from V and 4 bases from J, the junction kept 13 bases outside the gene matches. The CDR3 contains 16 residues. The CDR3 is CSVVPRGELRYNEQFF. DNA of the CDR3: TGCAGCGTTGTGCCTCGGGGGGAGTTAAGGTACAATGAGCAGTTCTTC.

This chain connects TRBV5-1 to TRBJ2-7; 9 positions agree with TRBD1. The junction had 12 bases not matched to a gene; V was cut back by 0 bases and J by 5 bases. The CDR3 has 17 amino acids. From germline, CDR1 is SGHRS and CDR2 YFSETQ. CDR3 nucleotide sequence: TGCGCCAGCAGCTTGGGGTTCCCCGGGACAGGGAAAAACGAGCAGTACTTC. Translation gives CASSLGFPGTGKNEQYF.

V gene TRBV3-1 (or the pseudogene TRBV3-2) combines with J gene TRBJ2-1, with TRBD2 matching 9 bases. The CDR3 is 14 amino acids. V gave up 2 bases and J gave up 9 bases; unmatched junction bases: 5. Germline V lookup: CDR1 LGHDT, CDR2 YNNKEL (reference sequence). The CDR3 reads CASSQWREGGEQFF. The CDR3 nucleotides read TGTGCCAGCAGCCAATGGCGGGAGGGCGGTGAGCAGTTCTTC.

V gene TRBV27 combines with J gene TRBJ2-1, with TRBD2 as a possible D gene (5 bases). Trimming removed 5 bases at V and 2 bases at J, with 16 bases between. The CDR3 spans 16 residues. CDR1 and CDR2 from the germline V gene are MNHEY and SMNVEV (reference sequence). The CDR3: CASSAPIDGTYNEQFF. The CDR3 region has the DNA TGTGCCAGCAGTGCCCCAATCGACGGGACCTACAATGAGCAGTTCTTC.

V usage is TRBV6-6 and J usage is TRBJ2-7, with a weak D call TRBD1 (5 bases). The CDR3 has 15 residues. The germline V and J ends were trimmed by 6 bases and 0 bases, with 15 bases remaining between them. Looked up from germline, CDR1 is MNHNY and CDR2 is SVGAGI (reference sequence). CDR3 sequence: CASRAQDTISYEQYF. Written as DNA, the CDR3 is TGTGCCAGCAGGGCCCAGGACACCATCTCCTACGAGCAGTACTTC.

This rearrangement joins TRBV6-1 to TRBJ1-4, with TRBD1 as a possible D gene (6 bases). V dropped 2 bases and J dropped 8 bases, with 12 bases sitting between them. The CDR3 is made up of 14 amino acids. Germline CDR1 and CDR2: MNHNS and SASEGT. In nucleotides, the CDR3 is TGTGCCAGCAGTGAAACAGGGAGGGAAGAAAAACTGTTTTTT. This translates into CASSETGREEKLFF.

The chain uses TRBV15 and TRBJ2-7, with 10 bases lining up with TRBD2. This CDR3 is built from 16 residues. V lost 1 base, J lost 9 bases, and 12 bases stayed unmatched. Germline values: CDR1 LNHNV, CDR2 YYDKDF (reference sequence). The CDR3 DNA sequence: TGTGCCACCAGCAGAGCTTCTAGCGGGAGCCTCTCTTTGCAGTACTTC. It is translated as CATSRASSGSLSLQYF.

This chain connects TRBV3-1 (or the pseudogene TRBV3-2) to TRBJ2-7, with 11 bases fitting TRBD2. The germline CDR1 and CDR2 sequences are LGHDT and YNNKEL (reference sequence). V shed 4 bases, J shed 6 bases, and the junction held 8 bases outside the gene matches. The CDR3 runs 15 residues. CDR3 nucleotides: TGTGCCAGCAGCCTCAAAGTAGGACTAGCGGGCGAGCAGTACTTC. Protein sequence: CASSLKVGLAGEQYF.

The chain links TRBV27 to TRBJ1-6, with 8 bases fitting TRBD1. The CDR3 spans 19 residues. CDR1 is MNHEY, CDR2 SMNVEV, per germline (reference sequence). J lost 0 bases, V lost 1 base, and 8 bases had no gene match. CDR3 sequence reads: CASSLYAGQGASYNSPLHF. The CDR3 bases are TGTGCCAGCAGTTTATATGCGGGGCAGGGGGCCTCCTATAATTCACCCCTCCACTTT.